The 3 T cell receptor beta chains below come from one sample, sequenced in a study of CD8+ T cells in alopecia areata. Described treatment: oral pan-JAK inhibitor, 5-10 mg twice daily. cDNA prepared by RNA extraction and subsequent reverse transcription served as the template for sequencing. Assay: immunoSEQ multiplex PCR; the TCRdb copy retains only in-frame clones and omits some. The sample has 250,000 to 350,000 clones, about 62% seen once; the top ten hold 0.75% to 0.95%. The sample consisted of CD4+ T cells sorted from blood, taken between weeks 51 and 54, from a patient treated with tofacitinib. These TCRs come from a human donor with alopecia areata.

V usage is TRBV6-6 and J usage is TRBJ2-6; D might be TRBD1 (6 bases). V was shortened by 6 bases and J by 15 bases, with 21 bases between the two germline ends. Germline lookup yields CDR1 MNHNY and CDR2 SVGAGI (reference sequence). The CDR3 runs to 14 residues. DNA for the CDR3: TGTGCCAGCAGCCGCGGTGACAGGCCTCTCGGCCTGACTTTC. Its translation is CASSRGDRPLGLTF.

This clone was found a few times. CDR3 in DNA: TGCAGCGTTCGTCAGGCTTACACTGAAGCTTTCTTT. Its protein is CSVRQAYTEAFF. The V and J genes are TRBV29-1 and TRBJ1-1; D is uncertain. V was shortened by 5 bases and J by 3 bases, with 10 bases between the two germline ends. The CDR3 is made up of 12 amino acids. Germline CDR1 and CDR2: SQVTM and ANQGSEA.

The chain employs TRBV27 and TRBJ2-5; D is tentatively TRBD1 or TRBD2 (5 bases each). CDR1 and CDR2 (germline): MNHEY, SMNVEV (reference sequence). The CDR3 consists of 13 residues. V was pared by 3 bases and J by 2 bases, with 7 bases between. For the CDR3, the DNA is TGTGCCAGCAGTTTTTGGGGGCAAGAGACCCAGTACTTC. Translated, it gives CASSFWGQETQYF.